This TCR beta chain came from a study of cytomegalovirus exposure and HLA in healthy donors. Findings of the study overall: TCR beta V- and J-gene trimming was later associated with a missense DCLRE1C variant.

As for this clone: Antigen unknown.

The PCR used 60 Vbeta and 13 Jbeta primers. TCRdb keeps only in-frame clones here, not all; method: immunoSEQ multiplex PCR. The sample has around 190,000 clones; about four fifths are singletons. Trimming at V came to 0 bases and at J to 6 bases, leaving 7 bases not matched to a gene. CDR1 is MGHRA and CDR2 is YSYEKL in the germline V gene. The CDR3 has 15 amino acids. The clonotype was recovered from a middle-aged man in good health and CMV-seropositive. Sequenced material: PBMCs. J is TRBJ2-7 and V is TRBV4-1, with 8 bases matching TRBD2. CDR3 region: CASSQDRTSWGEQYF. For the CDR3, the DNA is TGCGCCAGCAGCCAAGATAGGACTAGCTGGGGCGAGCAGTACTTC.